This TCR beta chain appears in the sequencing data of a study of T cell repertoires in cytomegalovirus infection. A single record per CDR3 protein comes from TCRdb applying MiXCR to the reads. This table holds about 490,000 distinct CDR3 sequences, 10% to 12% found once. V was clipped by 7 bases and J by 7 bases, with 14 bases between them. In germline, CDR1 is MNHNY, CDR2 SVGAGI (reference sequence). This CDR3 has 14 amino acids. This sequence was found in a human donor in good health (CMV status not recorded). Some clones in this sample may be carry-over from other donors' samples. This chain uses TRBV6-6 with TRBJ1-6; D is perhaps TRBD1 (5 bases). Material for sequencing was PBMCs. The chain's CDR3 is CASTAGGGNSPLHF. DNA of the CDR3: TGTGCCAGCACGGCGGGCGGGGGGAATTCACCCCTCCACTTT.